A selection of T cell receptor beta chains follows, all from one sample in a study of vaccination and CD4 T cells after COVID-19. No antigen has been assigned to these receptors. TCRdb re-analysed the PCR reads in MiXCR, keeping a single row per CDR3 protein. The sample yields 20,000 or so distinct CDR3 sequences, around 52% seen once. The sample taken for sequencing was CD4+ T cells from blood, cultured in vitro. These receptors came from a human donor who had recovered from COVID-19. Each CDR3 is given with its conserved first and last residue. D genes are given only for firm matches. Size values are once, few and many counts, or a class for expanded clones, and some rows have none.

cdr3_length	clone_size	j_call	d_call	v_call	cdr3_nt	cdr3_aa
13	.	TRBJ1-1	.	TRBV6-5	TGTGCCAGCAGTTACTCGATGAACACTGAAGCTTTCTTT	CASSYSMNTEAFF
14	few	TRBJ1-1	TRBD1	TRBV7-2	TGTGCCAGCAGCTTACCAGGGGGCGACACTGAAGCTTTCTTT	CASSLPGGDTEAFF
11	few	TRBJ2-3	.	TRBV23-1	TGCGCCAGCACCCCCACGGATACGCAGTATTTT	CASTPTDTQYF
13	.	TRBJ1-1	.	TRBV30	TGTGCCTGGAGGGCAGTAATGAACACTGAAGCTTTCTTT	CAWRAVMNTEAFF
16	.	TRBJ1-2	TRBD1	TRBV7-2	TGTGCCAGCAGCCAGGGTACAGGGGGCGCAAACTATGGCTACACCTTC	CASSQGTGGANYGYTF
15	.	TRBJ2-7	TRBD1	TRBV11-2	TGTGCCAGCAGCTATATGGACAGGGGAAGGGACGAGCAGTACTTC	CASSYMDRGRDEQYF
13	.	TRBJ2-7	.	TRBV7-2	TGTGCCAGCAGCTTAAGAACTAGCAACGAGCAGTACTTC	CASSLRTSNEQYF
14	.	TRBJ2-7	.	TRBV7-2	TGTGCCAGCAGCTCATCCCGATACTACTACGAGCAGTACTTC	CASSSSRYYYEQYF
14	.	TRBJ2-2	.	TRBV28	TGTGCCAGCACCCAAGCCGGGGGCACCGGGGAGCTGTTTTTT	CASTQAGGTGELFF
12	.	TRBJ1-2	.	TRBV20-1	TGCAGTGCCCATAACAGGCCTGGGGGCTACACCTTC	CSAHNRPGGYTF
15	few	TRBJ1-6	.	TRBV6-1	TGTGCCAGCAGTGAAGGCAGCATAGTCAGTTCACCCCTCCACTTT	CASSEGSIVSSPLHF
12	.	TRBJ2-3	.	TRBV2	TGTGCCAGCAGGGGGAACACAGATACGCAGTATTTT	CASRGNTDTQYF
13	.	TRBJ1-5	.	TRBV20-1	TGCAGTGCCAACCGGGGGGTCAATCAGCCCCAGCATTTT	CSANRGVNQPQHF
16	once	TRBJ1-2	TRBD1	TRBV4-1	TGCGCCAGCAGCCAAGATGGGACAGGGCCCAATGCTGGCTACACCTTC	CASSQDGTGPNAGYTF
11	.	TRBJ2-7	.	TRBV30	TGTGCCTGGGGACAGACTTACGAGCAGTACTTC	CAWGQTYEQYF
14	.	TRBJ2-7	.	TRBV7-6	TGTGCCAGCAGCCTCAGAGTGGGGCTCCACGAGCAGTACTTC	CASSLRVGLHEQYF